The 15 T cell receptor beta chains in this list originate from one sample, sequenced in a study of shared clonotypes between healthy human individuals. Measured with immunoSEQ multiplex PCR; TCRdb has only the in-frame clones, and not every one. The repertoire holds approximately 2,000,000 clones, just under 95% seen once, with about 1.7% in the top ten. Terminally differentiated effector memory CD45RA+ cells were excluded by CCR7 positive selection of CD45RO-negative cells. Sequencing was performed on naive CD8+ T cells from PBMCs. The receptors stem from a man aged 18 to 30 in good health. Some clones in this sample may be carry-over from other donors' samples.

The chain is built from TRBV5-6 and TRBJ2-1; the match to TRBD2 covers 7 bases. The J segment lost 5 bases and the V segment lost 2 bases, leaving 13 bases of the junction unmatched. Germline loops: CDR1 SGHDT, CDR2 YYEEEE. There are 17 residues in the CDR3. The CDR3 loop reads CASSFWAGVTVHNEQFF. CDR3 nucleotide sequence: TGTGCCAGCAGCTTCTGGGCGGGAGTTACAGTTCACAATGAGCAGTTCTTC.

The rearrangement links TRBV5-1 to TRBJ2-1; no firm D call. The CDR3 consists of 14 residues. The V gene's germline CDR1 is SGHRS and CDR2 YFSETQ. The germline V and J ends were trimmed by 0 bases and 7 bases, with 11 bases remaining between them. The CDR3, as DNA: TGCGCCAGCAGCTTGGTTTCCGGGTCTAATGAGCAGTTCTTC. Its protein is CASSLVSGSNEQFF.

This sequence joins TRBV7-6 and TRBJ2-7; 8 bases are shared with TRBD2. The J segment lost 3 bases and the V segment lost 5 bases, leaving 9 bases of the junction unmatched. The CDR3 loop spans 15 amino acids. The V gene's germline CDR1 is SGHVS and CDR2 FNYEAQ. CDR3 sequence (DNA): TGTGCCAGCAGCCCCCCGGCGGGAGGCAACTACGAGCAGTACTTC. It encodes CASSPPAGGNYEQYF.

Worth noting for this clone: Its ends do not fully match the called genes, so a read error is possible. The chain uses TRBV2 and TRBJ2-3; the match to TRBD2 covers 7 bases. Germline loops: CDR1 SNHLY, CDR2 FYNNEI. CDR3 length: 11 residues. The CDR3 is CASREGLEQYF. The CDR3 DNA sequence: TGTGCCAGCAGGGAAGGACTAGAGCAGTATTTT. The full variable domain, completed using reference TRBV2 and TRBJ2-3, is EPEVTQTPSHQVTQMGQEVILRCVPISNHLYFYWYRQILGQKVEFLVSFYNNEISEKSEIFDDQFSVERPDGSNFTLKIRSTKLEDSAMYFCASREGLEQYFGPGTRLTVL.

The V gene is TRBV6-1, the J gene TRBJ2-7; a weak D match, TRBD2 (11 bases). CDR3 length: 17 amino acids. Trimming took off 1 base at V and 6 bases at J, with 22 bases between the two ends. The germline CDR1 and CDR2 sequences are MNHNS and SASEGT. The CDR3 region has the DNA TGTGCCAGCAGTGAAGTAGCGGGAGGGACAGGGGTCGGCGAGCAGTACTTC. Translation: CASSEVAGGTGVGEQYF.

The J gene is TRBJ2-7, the V gene TRBV9, with D tentatively TRBD1 (6 bases). The CDR3 is 12 residues long. Deletions cut 3 bases from V and 11 bases from J, with 15 bases between. CDR1 and CDR2 from the germline V gene are SGDLS and YYNGEE. CDR3: CASSELGGIKYF. CDR3 sequence (DNA): TGTGCCAGCAGCGAGCTTGGGGGCATCAAGTACTTC.

This rearrangement joins TRBV28 to TRBJ2-7, with 10 bases identical to TRBD2. This CDR3 has 15 residues. The junction had 11 bases not matched to a gene; V was cut back by 7 bases and J by 5 bases. The germline gives CDR1 MDHEN, CDR2 SYDVKM. CDR3 bases: TGTGCCAGCAAAGGAATCACTAGCGGGACCCACGAGCAGTACTTC. Translating it yields CASKGITSGTHEQYF.

The chain joins TRBV5-1 to TRBJ1-2, with D perhaps TRBD1 (5 bases). V was shortened by 4 bases and J by 1 base, with 20 bases between the two germline ends. The CDR3 spans 17 residues. Germline V gene lookup returns CDR1 SGHRS and CDR2 YFSETQ. This CDR3 reads CASSPGHTRVVNYGYTF. CDR3 sequence (DNA): TGCGCCAGCAGCCCAGGACATACCAGAGTGGTTAACTATGGCTACACCTTC.

The chain has TRBV28 and TRBJ2-3; 12 bases align to TRBD2. The CDR3 has 19 amino acids. Germline V gene data show CDR1 as MDHEN and CDR2 as SYDVKM. Trimming removed 4 bases from V and 1 base from J; junction bases left unmatched: 12. CDR3 DNA sequence: TGTGCCAGCAGTTGGCCTGAGGGACTAGCGGGTGGGGGCACAGATACGCAGTATTTT. Amino acids: CASSWPEGLAGGGTDTQYF. The whole variable domain, filled in from reference TRBV28 and TRBJ2-3, reads DVKVTQSSRYLVKRTGEKVFLECVQDMDHENMFWYRQDPGLGLRLIYFSYDVKMKEKGDIPEGYSVSREKKERFSLILESASTNQTSMYLCASSWPEGLAGGGTDTQYFGPGTRLTVL.

V and J are TRBV27 and TRBJ2-2; D is undetermined. Trimming pared 5 bases from V and 2 bases from J, leaving 6 bases between. This CDR3 is built from 13 residues. Germline CDR1 is MNHEY and CDR2 is SMNVEV (reference sequence). Here the CDR3 reads CASSPFNTGELFF. CDR3 DNA sequence: TGTGCCAGCAGTCCATTTAACACCGGGGAGCTGTTTTTT.

The chain combines TRBV7-8 with TRBJ2-7, with no clear D. The CDR3 loop spans 11 amino acids. Germline V gene data show CDR1 as SGHVS and CDR2 as FQNEAQ. The ends were cut back, 4 bases at V and 7 bases at J, with 8 bases in the middle. The CDR3 loop is CASSSTQEQYF. The CDR3 DNA sequence: TGTGCCAGCAGCTCGACTCAGGAGCAGTACTTC.

The chain links TRBV21-1 to TRBJ1-5; the DNA was not compared with TRBD1, the D call given in the table. TRBV21-1 is marked as a pseudogene. The CDR3 totals 17 residues. CDR3 coding DNA: TGTGCCAGCAGCAAAGAGACAAGTCTGGACAGGGGACAGCCCCAGCATTTT. It encodes CASSKETSLDRGQPQHF.

V and J are TRBV7-2 and TRBJ2-7, with D perhaps given as TRBD1 or TRBD2 (6 bases each). This CDR3 has 14 residues. Germline assignment: CDR1 SGHTA and CDR2 FQGNSA. The V gene lost 5 bases and the J gene lost 3 bases, with 14 bases spanning the gap. As DNA, the CDR3 is TGTGCCAGCAGCCCAACGAGGGGGGACTACGAGCAGTACTTC. It translates to CASSPTRGDYEQYF. Variable domain in full (rest from reference TRBV7-2 and TRBJ2-7): GAGVSQSPSNKVTEKGKDVELRCDPISGHTALYWYRQSLGQGLEFLIYFQGNSAPDKSGLPSDRFSAERTGGSVSTLTIQRTQQEDSAVYLCASSPTRGDYEQYFGPGTRLTVT.

This chain uses TRBV7-8 with TRBJ1-1, with D hard to call. Germline assignment: CDR1 SGHVS and CDR2 FQNEAQ. Deletions cut 6 bases from V and 0 bases from J, with 14 bases between. The CDR3 is 15 amino acids. The CDR3 sequence: CASRGWQTMNTEAFF. The CDR3 region has the DNA TGTGCCAGCAGAGGTTGGCAGACCATGAACACTGAAGCTTTCTTT.

This clone has only one observation. This chain uses TRBV27 with TRBJ2-5; weak D call: TRBD1 (5 bases). This CDR3 is built from 14 residues. V was cut by 3 bases and J by 5 bases, with 13 bases left in between. Per germline, CDR1 MNHEY and CDR2 SMNVEV (reference sequence). The CDR3 DNA reads as TGTGCCAGCAGTTTGGGCAGGGTCTCGGAGACCCAGTACTTC. This codes for CASSLGRVSETQYF.